The rows below give T cell receptor beta chains drawn from one sample of a study of blood T cells in healthy people across ages. From the 5' RACE reads, TCRdb called clonotypes with MiXCR, one entry per CDR3 protein. The sample yields 600,000 or so distinct CDR3 sequences, under 25% seen once. The sequenced sample consisted of blood. The receptor source for this set is a man between 65 and 80 years old in good health. The CDR3 runs from the conserved cysteine through the conserved F or W. A D gene is named only where the DNA matches it firmly. The listing skips clone size in some rows; elsewhere it reads once, few, many or a size class.

CDR3aa: CASSRGRGQETQYF
CDR3nt: TGCGCCAGCAGCAGAGGGAGAGGCCAAGAGACCCAGTACTTC
v_gene: TRBV5-1
abundance: few
j_gene: TRBJ2-5
d_gene: -

CDR3aa: CSVRGGVQETQDF
CDR3nt: TGCAGTGTACGGGGAGGGGTTCAAGAGACCCAGGACTTC
v_gene: TRBV20-1
abundance: -
j_gene: TRBJ2-5
d_gene: TRBD2

CDR3aa: CASSLGGQGINNEQFF
CDR3nt: TGTGCCAGCAGCTTAGGGGGACAGGGCATCAACAATGAGCAGTTCTTC
v_gene: TRBV11-1
abundance: many
j_gene: TRBJ2-1
d_gene: TRBD1

CDR3aa: CASSRPGPGMETQYF
CDR3nt: TGTGCCAGCAGTCGACCGGGACCGGGAATGGAGACCCAGTACTTC
v_gene: TRBV2
abundance: many
j_gene: TRBJ2-5
d_gene: -

CDR3aa: CASKMLAKNTGELFF
CDR3nt: TGTGCCAGCAAAATGCTAGCGAAGAACACCGGGGAGCTGTTTTTT
v_gene: TRBV2
abundance: -
j_gene: TRBJ2-2
d_gene: -

CDR3aa: CASSDARAGANVLTF
CDR3nt: TGTGCCAGCAGTGACGCCAGGGCTGGGGCCAACGTCCTGACTTTC
v_gene: TRBV6-1
abundance: -
j_gene: TRBJ2-6
d_gene: -

CDR3aa: CASSNRVGGKETQYF
CDR3nt: TGTGCCAGCAGTAACAGGGTTGGTGGGAAAGAGACCCAGTACTTC
v_gene: TRBV7-6
abundance: -
j_gene: TRBJ2-5
d_gene: -

CDR3aa: CASSEAPGNYGYTF
CDR3nt: TGTGCCAGCAGTGAAGCTCCGGGTAACTATGGCTACACCTTC
v_gene: TRBV6-1
abundance: few
j_gene: TRBJ1-2
d_gene: -

CDR3aa: CAISNSGTGVVHTQYF
CDR3nt: TGTGCCATCAGTAATTCCGGGACAGGGGTCGTGCATACGCAGTATTTT
v_gene: TRBV10-3
abundance: few
j_gene: TRBJ2-3
d_gene: TRBD1

CDR3aa: CASSVVPDSYQETQYF
CDR3nt: TGTGCCAGCAGCGTAGTCCCGGACAGTTATCAAGAGACCCAGTACTTC
v_gene: TRBV9
abundance: -
j_gene: TRBJ2-5
d_gene: -

CDR3aa: CASLDGQGRNIQYF
CDR3nt: TGTGCCAGCTTAGACGGGCAGGGCAGAAACATTCAGTACTTC
v_gene: TRBV6-1
abundance: -
j_gene: TRBJ2-4
d_gene: -

CDR3aa: CASRGQDTEAFF
CDR3nt: TGTGCCAGCAGGGGGCAGGACACTGAAGCTTTCTTT
v_gene: TRBV2
abundance: -
j_gene: TRBJ1-1
d_gene: -

CDR3aa: CASRGLHEQYF
CDR3nt: TGTGCCAGCAGGGGTCTACACGAGCAGTACTTC
v_gene: TRBV28
abundance: many
j_gene: TRBJ2-7
d_gene: -

CDR3aa: CASRVTGSSYNEQFF
CDR3nt: TGTGCCAGCAGAGTGACAGGGAGCTCCTACAATGAGCAGTTCTTC
v_gene: TRBV28
abundance: few
j_gene: TRBJ2-1
d_gene: TRBD1

CDR3aa: CASSDGVEMNTEAFF
CDR3nt: TGTGCCAGCAGTGACGGGGTTGAAATGAACACTGAAGCTTTCTTT
v_gene: TRBV6-1
abundance: -
j_gene: TRBJ1-1
d_gene: -

CDR3aa: CSASRGLAGTDTQYF
CDR3nt: TGCAGTGCTAGCCGGGGACTAGCGGGAACAGATACGCAGTATTTT
v_gene: TRBV20-1
abundance: -
j_gene: TRBJ2-3
d_gene: TRBD2

CDR3aa: CASSPPDGRLVETQYF
CDR3nt: TGTGCCAGCAGTCCCCCGGACGGACGCCTCGTAGAGACCCAGTACTTC
v_gene: TRBV27
abundance: -
j_gene: TRBJ2-5
d_gene: -

CDR3aa: CASSSQPGTGELFF
CDR3nt: TGTGCCAGCAGCTCACAGCCCGGGACCGGGGAGCTGTTTTTT
v_gene: TRBV7-2
abundance: -
j_gene: TRBJ2-2
d_gene: -

CDR3aa: CASSPIAQSYEQYF
CDR3nt: TGTGCCAGCAGTCCCATAGCGCAATCCTACGAGCAGTACTTC
v_gene: TRBV28
abundance: -
j_gene: TRBJ2-7
d_gene: -

CDR3aa: CSAHLAGSNEQFF
CDR3nt: TGCAGTGCTCATCTAGCGGGCTCCAATGAGCAGTTCTTC
v_gene: TRBV20-1
abundance: -
j_gene: TRBJ2-1
d_gene: TRBD2

CDR3aa: CASSKYEDGGSQTQYF
CDR3nt: TGTGCCAGCAGCAAATATGAGGACGGGGGGTCTCAGACCCAGTACTTC
v_gene: TRBV21-1
abundance: few
j_gene: TRBJ2-5
d_gene: -

CDR3aa: CASSLEGSSYEQYF
CDR3nt: TGCGCCAGCAGCTTGGAAGGTAGTAGCTACGAGCAGTACTTC
v_gene: TRBV5-1
abundance: many
j_gene: TRBJ2-7
d_gene: -

CDR3aa: CASSAQGHHSYNEQFF
CDR3nt: TGTGCCAGCAGCGCACAGGGGCACCACTCCTACAATGAGCAGTTCTTC
v_gene: TRBV7-2
abundance: few
j_gene: TRBJ2-1
d_gene: TRBD1

CDR3aa: CASSVGGTGSTDTQYF
CDR3nt: TGTGCCAGCAGCGTAGGTGGGACAGGTAGCACAGATACGCAGTATTTT
v_gene: TRBV9
abundance: -
j_gene: TRBJ2-3
d_gene: TRBD1

CDR3aa: CASSRDRGRYEQYF
CDR3nt: TGTGCCAGCAGCAGAGACAGGGGGCGGTACGAGCAGTACTTC
v_gene: TRBV2
abundance: -
j_gene: TRBJ2-7
d_gene: TRBD1

CDR3aa: CASSTSGSFSYNEQFF
CDR3nt: TGCGCCAGCAGCACTAGCGGGAGCTTTTCCTACAATGAGCAGTTCTTC
v_gene: TRBV4-1
abundance: -
j_gene: TRBJ2-1
d_gene: TRBD2

CDR3aa: CATSRETYSDRGSSRTQYF
CDR3nt: TGTGCCACCAGCAGAGAAACGTATTCGGACAGGGGAAGTTCGAGGACCCAGTACTTC
v_gene: TRBV15
abundance: few
j_gene: TRBJ2-5
d_gene: TRBD1

CDR3aa: CSAPGLAGLEQFF
CDR3nt: TGCAGTGCCCCAGGACTAGCGGGTCTCGAGCAGTTCTTC
v_gene: TRBV20-1
abundance: -
j_gene: TRBJ2-1
d_gene: TRBD2

CDR3aa: CASSLGAGARSYEQYF
CDR3nt: TGTGCCAGCAGCTTAGGCGCGGGGGCGCGCTCCTACGAGCAGTACTTC
v_gene: TRBV7-2
abundance: once
j_gene: TRBJ2-7
d_gene: -

CDR3aa: CASTPVREETQYF
CDR3nt: TGTGCCAGCACCCCGGTGAGGGAAGAGACCCAGTACTTC
v_gene: TRBV12-3/TRBV12-4
abundance: -
j_gene: TRBJ2-5
d_gene: -

CDR3aa: CASSPVTATYNEQFF
CDR3nt: TGTGCCAGCAGCCCGGTAACAGCCACCTACAATGAGCAGTTCTTC
v_gene: TRBV7-3
abundance: few
j_gene: TRBJ2-1
d_gene: -

CDR3aa: CASRNSVVADTQYF
CDR3nt: TGTGCCAGCAGGAATAGCGTTGTGGCAGATACGCAGTATTTT
v_gene: TRBV12-3/TRBV12-4
abundance: few
j_gene: TRBJ2-3
d_gene: -

CDR3aa: CASQDRGGYTF
CDR3nt: TGTGCCAGCCAGGACAGGGGTGGCTACACCTTC
v_gene: TRBV28
abundance: -
j_gene: TRBJ1-2
d_gene: TRBD1

CDR3aa: CASTGTAFGYTF
CDR3nt: TGTGCCAGCACTGGGACGGCGTTTGGCTACACCTTC
v_gene: TRBV28
abundance: few
j_gene: TRBJ1-2
d_gene: -

CDR3aa: CSARDRGAEQYF
CDR3nt: TGCAGTGCTAGAGATCGCGGGGCCGAGCAGTACTTC
v_gene: TRBV20-1
abundance: -
j_gene: TRBJ2-7
d_gene: -

CDR3aa: CASSLLLGSPNEKLFF
CDR3nt: TGTGCCAGCAGCTTACTGCTTGGGAGCCCTAATGAAAAACTGTTTTTT
v_gene: TRBV7-8
abundance: few
j_gene: TRBJ1-4
d_gene: -

CDR3aa: CATSGLAGSYEQYF
CDR3nt: TGTGCCACTAGTGGACTAGCGGGCTCCTACGAGCAGTACTTC
v_gene: TRBV25-1
abundance: few
j_gene: TRBJ2-7
d_gene: TRBD2

CDR3aa: CAISGTRYEQYF
CDR3nt: TGTGCCATCAGCGGGACTAGATACGAGCAGTACTTC
v_gene: TRBV10-3
abundance: -
j_gene: TRBJ2-7
d_gene: TRBD2

CDR3aa: CASSLQGVNEQFF
CDR3nt: TGTGCCAGCAGCTTGCAGGGTGTCAATGAGCAGTTCTTC
v_gene: TRBV7-9
abundance: few
j_gene: TRBJ2-1
d_gene: -

CDR3aa: CASSFLAVLAKNIQYF
CDR3nt: TGCGCCAGCAGCTTCTTAGCGGTCCTAGCCAAAAACATTCAGTACTTC
v_gene: TRBV5-1
abundance: -
j_gene: TRBJ2-4
d_gene: -

CDR3aa: CASSYSSDNSNQPQHF
CDR3nt: TGTGCCAGCAGTTACTCGTCAGATAATAGCAATCAGCCCCAGCATTTT
v_gene: TRBV6-5
abundance: -
j_gene: TRBJ1-5
d_gene: -